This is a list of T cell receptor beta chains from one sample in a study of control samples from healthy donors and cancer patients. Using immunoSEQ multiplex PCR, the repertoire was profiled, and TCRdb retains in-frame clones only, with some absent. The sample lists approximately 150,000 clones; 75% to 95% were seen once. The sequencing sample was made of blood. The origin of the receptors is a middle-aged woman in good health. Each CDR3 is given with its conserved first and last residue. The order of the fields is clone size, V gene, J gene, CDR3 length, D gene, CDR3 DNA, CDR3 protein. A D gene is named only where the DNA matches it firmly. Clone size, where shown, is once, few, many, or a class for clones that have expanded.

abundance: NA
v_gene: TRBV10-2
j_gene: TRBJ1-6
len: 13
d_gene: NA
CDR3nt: TGCGCCAGCAGTGAGCTAGCACTTTCACCCCTCCACTTT
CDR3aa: CASSELALSPLHF

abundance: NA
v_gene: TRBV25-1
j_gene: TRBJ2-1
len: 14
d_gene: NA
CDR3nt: TGTGCCAGCACCTGGGACTTGACTCCCGGGGAGCAGTTCTTC
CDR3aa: CASTWDLTPGEQFF

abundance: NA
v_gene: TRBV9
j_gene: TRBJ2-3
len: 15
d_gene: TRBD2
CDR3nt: TGTGCCAGCAGCGTATCGGGGACTAGCCCAGATACGCAGTATTTT
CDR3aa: CASSVSGTSPDTQYF

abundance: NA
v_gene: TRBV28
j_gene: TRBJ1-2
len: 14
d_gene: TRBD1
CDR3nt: TGTGCCAGCAGGCAGACAGGGGATAATCTTGGCTACACCTTC
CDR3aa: CASRQTGDNLGYTF

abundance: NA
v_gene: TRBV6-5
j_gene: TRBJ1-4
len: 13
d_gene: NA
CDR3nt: TGTGCCAGCAGACCCGGACAAGATGAAAAACTGTTTTTT
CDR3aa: CASRPGQDEKLFF

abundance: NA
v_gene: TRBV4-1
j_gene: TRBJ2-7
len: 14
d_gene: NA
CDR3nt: TGCGCCAGCAGCCAGCCCGGGACTCCCTACGAGCAGTACTTC
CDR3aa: CASSQPGTPYEQYF

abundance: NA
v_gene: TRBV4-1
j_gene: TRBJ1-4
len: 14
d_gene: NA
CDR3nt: TGCGCCAGCAGCCCCTACACAACTAATGAAAAACTGTTTTTT
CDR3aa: CASSPYTTNEKLFF

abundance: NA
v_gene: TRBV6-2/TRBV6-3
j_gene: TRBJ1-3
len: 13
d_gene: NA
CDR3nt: TGTGCCAGCAGCAGGTTCTCTGGAAACACCATATATTTT
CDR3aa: CASSRFSGNTIYF

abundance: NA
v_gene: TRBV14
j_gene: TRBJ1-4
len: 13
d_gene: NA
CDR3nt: TGTGCCAGCAGCCGCGGGGGGAGTGAAAAACTGTTTTTT
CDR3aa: CASSRGGSEKLFF

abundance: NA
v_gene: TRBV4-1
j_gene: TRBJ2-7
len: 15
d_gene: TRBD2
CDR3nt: TGCGCCAGCAGCCAAGTAGGTCGGGGGGGCTACGAGCAGTACTTC
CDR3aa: CASSQVGRGGYEQYF

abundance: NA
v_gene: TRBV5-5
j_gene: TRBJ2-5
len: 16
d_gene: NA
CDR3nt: TGTGCCAGCAGCCCACGGACAGGCGGGGGGTTAGAGACCCAGTACTTC
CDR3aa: CASSPRTGGGLETQYF

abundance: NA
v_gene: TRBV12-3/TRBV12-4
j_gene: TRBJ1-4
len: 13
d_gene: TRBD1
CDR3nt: TGTGCCAGCAGCGTCAGGGGGAACGAAAAACTGTTTTTT
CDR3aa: CASSVRGNEKLFF

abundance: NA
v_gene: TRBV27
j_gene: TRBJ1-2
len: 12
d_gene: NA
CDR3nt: TGTGCCAGCAGTTCAGGGGACTATGGCTACACCTTC
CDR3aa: CASSSGDYGYTF

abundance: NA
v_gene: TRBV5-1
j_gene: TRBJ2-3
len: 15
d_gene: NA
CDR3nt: TGCGCCAGCCGAGACGGTCTGGGGTTCACAGATACGCAGTATTTT
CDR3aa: CASRDGLGFTDTQYF

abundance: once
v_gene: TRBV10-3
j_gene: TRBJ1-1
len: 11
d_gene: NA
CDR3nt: TGTGCCATCAGTGAGGGCACTGAAGCTTTCTTT
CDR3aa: CAISEGTEAFF

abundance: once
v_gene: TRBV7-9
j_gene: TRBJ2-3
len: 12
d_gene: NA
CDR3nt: TGTGCCAGCAGCTTAAGTAGTGATACGCAGTATTTT
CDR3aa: CASSLSSDTQYF

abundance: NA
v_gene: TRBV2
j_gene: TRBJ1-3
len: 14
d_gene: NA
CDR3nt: TGTGCCAGCAGCATCACAGGGTCCGGAAACACCATATATTTT
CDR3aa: CASSITGSGNTIYF